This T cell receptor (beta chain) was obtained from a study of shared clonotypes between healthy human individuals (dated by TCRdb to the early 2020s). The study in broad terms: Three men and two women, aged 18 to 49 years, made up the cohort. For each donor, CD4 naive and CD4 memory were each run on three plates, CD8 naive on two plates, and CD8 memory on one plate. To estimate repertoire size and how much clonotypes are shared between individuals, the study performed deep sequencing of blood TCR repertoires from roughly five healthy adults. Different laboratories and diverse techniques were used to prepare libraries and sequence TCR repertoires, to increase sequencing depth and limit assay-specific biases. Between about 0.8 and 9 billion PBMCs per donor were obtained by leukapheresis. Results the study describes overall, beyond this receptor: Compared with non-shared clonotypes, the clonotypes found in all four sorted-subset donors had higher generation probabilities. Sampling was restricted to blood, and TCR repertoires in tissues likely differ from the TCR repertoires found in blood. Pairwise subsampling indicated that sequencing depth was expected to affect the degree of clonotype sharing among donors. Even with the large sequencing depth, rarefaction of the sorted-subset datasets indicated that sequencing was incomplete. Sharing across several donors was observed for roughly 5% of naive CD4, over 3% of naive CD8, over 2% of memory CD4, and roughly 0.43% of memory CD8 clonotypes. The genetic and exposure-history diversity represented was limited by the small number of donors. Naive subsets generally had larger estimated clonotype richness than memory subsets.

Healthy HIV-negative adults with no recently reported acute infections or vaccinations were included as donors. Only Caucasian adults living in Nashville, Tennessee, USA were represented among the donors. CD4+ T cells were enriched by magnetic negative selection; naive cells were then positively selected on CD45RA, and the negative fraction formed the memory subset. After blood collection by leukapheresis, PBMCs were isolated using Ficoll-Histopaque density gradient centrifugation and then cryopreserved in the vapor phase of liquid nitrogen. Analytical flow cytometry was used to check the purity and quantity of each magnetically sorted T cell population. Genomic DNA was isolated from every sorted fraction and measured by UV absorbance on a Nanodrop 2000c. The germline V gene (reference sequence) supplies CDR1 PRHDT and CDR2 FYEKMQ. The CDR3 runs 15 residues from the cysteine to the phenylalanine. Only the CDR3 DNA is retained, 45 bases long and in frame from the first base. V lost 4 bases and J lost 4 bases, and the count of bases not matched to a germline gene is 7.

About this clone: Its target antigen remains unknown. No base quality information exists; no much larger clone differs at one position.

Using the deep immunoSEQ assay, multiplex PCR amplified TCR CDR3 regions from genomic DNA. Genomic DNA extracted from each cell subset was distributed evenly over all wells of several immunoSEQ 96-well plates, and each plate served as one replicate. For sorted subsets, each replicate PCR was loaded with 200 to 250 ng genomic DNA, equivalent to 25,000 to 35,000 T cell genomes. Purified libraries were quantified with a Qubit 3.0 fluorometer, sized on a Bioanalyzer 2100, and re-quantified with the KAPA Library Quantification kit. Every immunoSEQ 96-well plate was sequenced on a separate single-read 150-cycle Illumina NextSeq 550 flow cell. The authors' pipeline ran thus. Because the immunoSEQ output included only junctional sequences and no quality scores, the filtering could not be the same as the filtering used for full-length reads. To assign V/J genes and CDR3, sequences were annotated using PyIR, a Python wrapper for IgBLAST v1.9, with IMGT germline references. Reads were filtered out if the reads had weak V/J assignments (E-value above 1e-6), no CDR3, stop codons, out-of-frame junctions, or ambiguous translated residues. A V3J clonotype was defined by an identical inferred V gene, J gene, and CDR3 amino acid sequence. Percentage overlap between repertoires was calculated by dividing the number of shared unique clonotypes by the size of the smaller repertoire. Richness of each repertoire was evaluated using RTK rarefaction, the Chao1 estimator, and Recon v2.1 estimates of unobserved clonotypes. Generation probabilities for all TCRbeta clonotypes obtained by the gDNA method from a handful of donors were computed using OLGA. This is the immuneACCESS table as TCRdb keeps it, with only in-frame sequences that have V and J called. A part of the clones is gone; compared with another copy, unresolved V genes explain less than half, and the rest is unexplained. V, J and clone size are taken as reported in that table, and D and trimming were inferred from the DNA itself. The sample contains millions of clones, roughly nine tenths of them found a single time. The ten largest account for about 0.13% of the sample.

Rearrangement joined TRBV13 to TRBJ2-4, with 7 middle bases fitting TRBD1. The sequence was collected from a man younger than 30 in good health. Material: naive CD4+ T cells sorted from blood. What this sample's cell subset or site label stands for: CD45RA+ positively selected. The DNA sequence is TGTGCCAGCAGCTACTTGGCGACAGGGAAAAACATTCAGTACTTC. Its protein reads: CASSYLATGKNIQYF.